The next 3 T cell receptor beta chains were all read from a single sample in a study of blood T cell repertoires in COVID-19. Using immunoSEQ multiplex PCR, the repertoire was profiled, and TCRdb retains in-frame clones only, with some absent. The sample gives 200,000 to 250,000 clones, approximately 80% of which show up once; about 7.8% is in the top ten. The sample consisted of peripheral blood. The receptors were gathered from a woman of 80 years or more with COVID-19, enrolled during active disease.

This chain links TRBV24-1 with TRBJ2-1; TRBD2 agrees at 7 bases. The ends lost 8 bases at V and 6 bases at J; junction bases unmatched: 3. The germline V gene has CDR1 KGHDR and CDR2 SFDVKD. The CDR3 totals 12 residues. DNA for the CDR3: TGTGCCACCAAGGCTAGCGGCAATGAGCAGTTCTTC. This codes for CATKASGNEQFF.

V usage is TRBV7-9 and J usage is TRBJ1-2, with D tentatively TRBD1 (5 bases). The CDR3 loop spans 13 amino acids. Germline V gene lookup returns CDR1 SEHNR and CDR2 FQNEAQ (reference sequence). The V end was cut by 5 bases, the J end by 2 bases, with 9 bases between. This CDR3 is CASSGHDNYGYTF. In nucleotides, the CDR3 is TGTGCCAGCAGCGGACACGACAACTATGGCTACACCTTC.

V gene TRBV9 combines with J gene TRBJ2-1, with 7 bases identical to TRBD2. The trim removed 0 bases at V and 7 bases at J, leaving 4 bases unmatched. The CDR3 contains 14 residues. CDR1 and CDR2 (germline): SGDLS, YYNGEE. CDR3 bases: TGTGCCAGCAGCGTAGGTGCTAGCGGAAATGAGCAGTTCTTC. Translated: CASSVGASGNEQFF.